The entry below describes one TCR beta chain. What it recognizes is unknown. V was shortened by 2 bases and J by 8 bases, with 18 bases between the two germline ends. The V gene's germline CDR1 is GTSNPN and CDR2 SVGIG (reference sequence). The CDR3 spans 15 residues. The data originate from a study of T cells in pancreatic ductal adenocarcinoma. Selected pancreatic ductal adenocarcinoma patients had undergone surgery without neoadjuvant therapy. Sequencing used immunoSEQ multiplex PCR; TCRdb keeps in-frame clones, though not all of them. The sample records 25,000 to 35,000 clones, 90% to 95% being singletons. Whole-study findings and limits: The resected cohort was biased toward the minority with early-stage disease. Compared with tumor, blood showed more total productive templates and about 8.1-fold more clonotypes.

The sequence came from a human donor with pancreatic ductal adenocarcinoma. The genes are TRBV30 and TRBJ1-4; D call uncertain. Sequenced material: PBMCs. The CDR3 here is CAWSRVGGPEEKLFF. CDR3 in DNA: TGTGCCTGGAGTAGGGTAGGTGGGCCGGAGGAAAAACTGTTTTTT. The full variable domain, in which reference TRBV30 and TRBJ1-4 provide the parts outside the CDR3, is SQTIHQWPATLVQPVGSPLSLECTVEGTSNPNLYWYRQAAGRGLQLLFYSVGIGQISSEVPQNLSASRPQDRQFILSSKKLLLSDSGFYLCAWSRVGGPEEKLFFGSGTQLSVL.